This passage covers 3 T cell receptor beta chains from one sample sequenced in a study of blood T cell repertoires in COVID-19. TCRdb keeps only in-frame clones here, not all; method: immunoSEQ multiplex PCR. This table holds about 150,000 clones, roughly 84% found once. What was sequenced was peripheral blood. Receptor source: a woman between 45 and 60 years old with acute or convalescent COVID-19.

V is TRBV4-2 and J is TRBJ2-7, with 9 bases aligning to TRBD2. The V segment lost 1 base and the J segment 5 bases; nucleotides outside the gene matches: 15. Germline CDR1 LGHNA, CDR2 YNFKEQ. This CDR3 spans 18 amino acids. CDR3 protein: CASSQVGSAGGPMNEQYF. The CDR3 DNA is TGTGCCAGCAGCCAAGTCGGATCTGCGGGGGGGCCAATGAACGAGCAGTACTTC.

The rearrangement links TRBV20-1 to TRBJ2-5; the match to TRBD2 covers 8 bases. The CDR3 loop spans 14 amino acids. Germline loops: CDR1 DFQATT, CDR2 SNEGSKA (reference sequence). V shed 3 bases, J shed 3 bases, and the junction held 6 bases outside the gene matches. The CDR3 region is CSASAGGPKETQYF. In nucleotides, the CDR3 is TGCAGTGCTAGTGCGGGGGGACCTAAAGAGACCCAGTACTTC.

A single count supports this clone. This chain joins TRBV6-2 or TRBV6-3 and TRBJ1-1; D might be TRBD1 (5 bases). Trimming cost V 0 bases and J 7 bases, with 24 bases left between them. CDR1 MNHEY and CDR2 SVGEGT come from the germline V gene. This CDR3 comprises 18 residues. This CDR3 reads CASSYSWGDPLGLNEAFF. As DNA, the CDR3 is TGTGCCAGCAGTTACTCTTGGGGGGACCCTCTGGGTCTCAATGAAGCTTTCTTT.